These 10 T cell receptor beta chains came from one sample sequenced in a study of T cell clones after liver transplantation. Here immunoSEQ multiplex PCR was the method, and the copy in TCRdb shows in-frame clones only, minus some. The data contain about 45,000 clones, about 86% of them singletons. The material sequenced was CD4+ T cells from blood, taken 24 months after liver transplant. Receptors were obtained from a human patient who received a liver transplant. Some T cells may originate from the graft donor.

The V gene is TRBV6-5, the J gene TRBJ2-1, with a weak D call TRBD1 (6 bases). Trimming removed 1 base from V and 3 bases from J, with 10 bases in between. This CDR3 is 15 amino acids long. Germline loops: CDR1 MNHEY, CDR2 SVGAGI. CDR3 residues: CASSYWQGNYNEQFF. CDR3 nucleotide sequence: TGTGCCAGCAGTTACTGGCAGGGGAACTACAATGAGCAGTTCTTC.

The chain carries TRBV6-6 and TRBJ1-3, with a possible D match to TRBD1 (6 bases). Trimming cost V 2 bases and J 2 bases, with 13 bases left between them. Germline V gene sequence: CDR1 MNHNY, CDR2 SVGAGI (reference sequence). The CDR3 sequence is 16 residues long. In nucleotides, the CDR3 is TGTGCCAGCAGTTACGCACAGGGAGGGCCTGGAAACACCATATATTTT. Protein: CASSYAQGGPGNTIYF.

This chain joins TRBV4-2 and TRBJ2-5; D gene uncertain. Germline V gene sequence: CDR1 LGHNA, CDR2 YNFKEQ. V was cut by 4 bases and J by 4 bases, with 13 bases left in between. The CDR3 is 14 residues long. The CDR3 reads CASSPTPVGETQYF. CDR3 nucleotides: TGTGCCAGCAGCCCGACTCCAGTGGGAGAGACCCAGTACTTC.

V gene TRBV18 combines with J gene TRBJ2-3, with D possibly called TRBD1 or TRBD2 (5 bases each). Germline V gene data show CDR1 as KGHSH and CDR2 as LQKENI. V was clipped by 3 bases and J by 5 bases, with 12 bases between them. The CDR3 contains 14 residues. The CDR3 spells CASSPGRVEDTQYF. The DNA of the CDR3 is TGTGCCAGCTCACCGGGACGAGTGGAAGATACGCAGTATTTT. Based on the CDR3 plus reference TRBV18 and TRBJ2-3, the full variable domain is NAGVMQNPRHLVRRRGQEARLRCSPMKGHSHVYWYRQLPEEGLKFMVYLQKENIIDESGMPKERFSAEFPKEGPSILRIQQVVRGDSAAYFCASSPGRVEDTQYFGPGTRLTVL.

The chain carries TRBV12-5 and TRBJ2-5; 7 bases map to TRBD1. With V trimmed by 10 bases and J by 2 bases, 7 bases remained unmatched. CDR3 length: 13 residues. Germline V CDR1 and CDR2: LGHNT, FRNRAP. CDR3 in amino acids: CAIPDRSQETQYF. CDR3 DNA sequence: TGTGCTATCCCGGACAGGTCGCAAGAGACCCAGTACTTC.

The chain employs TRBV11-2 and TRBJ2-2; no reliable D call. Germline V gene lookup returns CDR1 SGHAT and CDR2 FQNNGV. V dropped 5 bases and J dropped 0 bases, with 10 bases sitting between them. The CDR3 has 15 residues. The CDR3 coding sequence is TGTGCCAGCAGCCTTCTGGCCTCGAACACCGGGGAGCTGTTTTTT. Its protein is CASSLLASNTGELFF.

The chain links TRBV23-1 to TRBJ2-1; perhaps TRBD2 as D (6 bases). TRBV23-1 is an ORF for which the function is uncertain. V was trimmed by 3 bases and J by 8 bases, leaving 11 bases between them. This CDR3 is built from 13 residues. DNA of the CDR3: TGCGCCAGCAGTCACCTGGGGGGATATGAGCAGTTCTTC. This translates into CASSHLGGYEQFF.

CDR3 DNA: TGTGCCTGGAGTAGCGGTATCAGCACAGATACGCAGTATTTT. Translated, it gives CAWSSGISTDTQYF. This rearrangement joins TRBV30 to TRBJ2-3; D perhaps matches TRBD2 (5 bases). Germline CDR1 GTSNPN, CDR2 SVGIG (reference sequence). V lost 2 bases, J lost 0 bases, and 9 bases lay in between. The CDR3 consists of 14 residues.

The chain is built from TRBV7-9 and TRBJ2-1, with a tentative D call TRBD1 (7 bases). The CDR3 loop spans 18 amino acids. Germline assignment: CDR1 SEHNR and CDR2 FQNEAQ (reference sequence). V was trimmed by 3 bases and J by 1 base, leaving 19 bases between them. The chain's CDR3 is CASSFIGSGGKSYNEQFF. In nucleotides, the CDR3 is TGTGCCAGCAGCTTTATCGGCTCAGGGGGGAAATCCTACAATGAGCAGTTCTTC.

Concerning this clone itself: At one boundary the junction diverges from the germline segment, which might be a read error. The CDR3 sequence is CASSPFLRGATDF. The CDR3 DNA reads as TGTGCCAGCAGCCCCTTCTTGCGGGGGGCTACCGACTTC. The gene calls are TRBV7-9 and TRBJ2-5, with 8 bases fitting TRBD2. Germline V gives CDR1 SEHNR, CDR2 FQNEAQ (reference sequence). The CDR3 runs to 13 residues.